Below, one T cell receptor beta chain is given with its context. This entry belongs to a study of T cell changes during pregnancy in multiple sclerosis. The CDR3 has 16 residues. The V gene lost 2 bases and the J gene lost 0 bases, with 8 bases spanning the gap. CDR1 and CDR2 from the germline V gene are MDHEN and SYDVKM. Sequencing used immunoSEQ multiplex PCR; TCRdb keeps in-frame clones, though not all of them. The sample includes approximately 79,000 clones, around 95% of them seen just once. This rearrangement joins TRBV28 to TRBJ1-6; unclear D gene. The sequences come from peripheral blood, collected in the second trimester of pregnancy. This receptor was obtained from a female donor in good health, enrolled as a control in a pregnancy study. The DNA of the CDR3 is TGTGCCAGCAGTTTAGGACGGGACTCCTATAATTCACCCCTCCACTTT. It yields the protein CASSLGRDSYNSPLHF.